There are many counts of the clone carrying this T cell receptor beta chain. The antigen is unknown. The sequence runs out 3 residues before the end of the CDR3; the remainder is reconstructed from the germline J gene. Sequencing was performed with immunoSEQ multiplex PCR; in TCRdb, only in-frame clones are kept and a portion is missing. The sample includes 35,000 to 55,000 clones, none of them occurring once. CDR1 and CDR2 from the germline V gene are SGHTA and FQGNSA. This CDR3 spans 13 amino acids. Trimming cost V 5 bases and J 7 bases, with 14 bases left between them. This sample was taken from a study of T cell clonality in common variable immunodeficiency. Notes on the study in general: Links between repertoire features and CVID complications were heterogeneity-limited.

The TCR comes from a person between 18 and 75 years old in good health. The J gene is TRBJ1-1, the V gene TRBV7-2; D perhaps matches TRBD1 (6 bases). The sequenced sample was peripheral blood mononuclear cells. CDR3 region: CASSRQASYEAFF. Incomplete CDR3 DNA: TGTGCCAGCAGCCGACAGGCCAGCTATGAA.